This T cell receptor (beta chain) stems from a study of T cell responses to AZD1222 COVID-19 vaccine. The CDR3 runs to 10 residues. Trimming shortened V by 8 bases and J by 4 bases, and 5 bases separated the two germline ends. Looked up from germline, CDR1 is MDHEN and CDR2 is SYDVKM. Profiled with immunoSEQ multiplex PCR; TCRdb holds only in-frame clones, not every one. The data contain some 200,000 clones, 93% of them seen just once; the ten biggest clones take up 0.9% to 1.1%. The gene calls are TRBV28 and TRBJ1-2; D unresolved. This TCR came from an adult who received the AZD1222 COVID-19 vaccine. The sample in question was peripheral blood, obtained 28 days after the second AZD1222 dose. The CDR3 sequence is CASGTYGYTF. CDR3 sequence (DNA): TGTGCCAGCGGCACCTATGGCTACACCTTC.